This T cell receptor beta chain derives from a study of neoadjuvant anti-PD-1 for oral cavity cancer. On the study more broadly: Most patients had three to four biweekly doses of 3 mg/kg nivolumab before resection. Study outcomes and limitations: Higher pretreatment blood Treg/Th17 ratios correlated with higher pretreatment blood and lower post-treatment tumor TCRbeta clonality.

Time point of the sample: after neoadjuvant nivolumab, at surgical resection. V lost 4 bases to trimming and J lost 0 bases, with 8 bases between them. The germline gives CDR1 SGHRS, CDR2 YFSETQ. The CDR3 is 14 residues long. Most tumor samples had about 5 ug input DNA in two replicates. Some clones are missing from TCRdb's copy, which holds only in-frame ones; the method was immunoSEQ multiplex PCR. The sample includes approximately 1,500 clones, 59% of them seen just once. Concerning this clone itself: Its antigen remains unidentified.

The sequencing here drew on tumor tissue, taken after nivolumab (anti-PD-1) treatment. The J gene is TRBJ2-1, the V gene TRBV5-1; no reliable D call. The receptor was isolated from a person aged 35-80 years with oral cavity squamous cell carcinoma. The CDR3 sequence is CASSSSDSYNEQFF. The CDR3 region has the DNA TGCGCCAGCAGCAGCTCTGACTCCTACAATGAGCAGTTCTTC.